Listed below are T cell receptor beta chains from one sample, sequenced in a study of cytomegalovirus exposure and HLA in healthy donors. The table came from immunoSEQ multiplex PCR; TCRdb's copy has only in-frame clones and leaves some out. The top ten clones hold approximately 3.8% of a sample with about 190,000 clones, over 70% of them seen once. The specimen sequenced was PBMCs. Every receptor here comes from a middle-aged man in good health and CMV-seronegative. Each CDR3 is given with its conserved first and last residue. D genes are given only for firm matches. For some rows the clone size is stated as once, few or many, or as a class when expanded; others skip it.

.	once	TRBJ2-7	TRBV4-3	14	CASSQDPGGYEQYF	TGCGCCAGCAGCCAAGACCCGGGTGGCTACGAGCAGTACTTC
.	.	TRBJ1-5	TRBV7-9	16	CASSQGGRGSNQPQHF	TGTGCCAGCAGCCAAGGGGGAAGGGGTTCGAATCAGCCCCAGCATTTT
.	.	TRBJ1-5	TRBV6-5	15	CASSNGGNGNQPQHF	TGTGCCAGCAGCAACGGGGGGAACGGCAATCAGCCCCAGCATTTT
.	.	TRBJ1-6	TRBV9	15	CASSVDPGKGSPLHF	TGTGCCAGCAGCGTAGACCCAGGGAAAGGGTCACCCCTCCACTTT
.	once	TRBJ2-5	TRBV5-6	15	CASSFARRIQETQYF	TGTGCCAGCAGCTTCGCGCGGCGGATCCAAGAGACCCAGTACTTC
.	once	TRBJ1-5	TRBV18	13	CASSPGDNQPQHF	TGTGCCAGCTCACCGGGAGACAATCAGCCCCAGCATTTT
.	.	TRBJ2-3	TRBV2	13	CASRLSVADTQYF	TGTGCCAGCAGACTCTCCGTCGCAGATACGCAGTATTTT
.	.	TRBJ2-3	TRBV5-6	13	CASSPARRDTQYF	TGTGCCAGCAGCCCCGCTAGAAGGGATACGCAGTATTTT
TRBD2	.	TRBJ2-7	TRBV5-6	18	CASSPGLADARSSYEQYF	TGTGCCAGCAGCCCAGGACTAGCAGATGCTAGATCCTCCTACGAGCAGTACTTC
TRBD2	.	TRBJ2-2	TRBV30	17	CAWSKASGGWRTGELFF	TGTGCCTGGAGTAAAGCTAGCGGGGGGTGGCGGACCGGGGAGCTGTTTTTT
.	.	TRBJ1-1	TRBV5-4	12	CASSPLGAEAFF	TGTGCCAGCAGCCCGCTGGGCGCTGAAGCTTTCTTT
.	.	TRBJ2-7	TRBV19	15	CASSIRGHQPYEQYF	TGTGCCAGTAGTATCAGGGGTCACCAGCCTTACGAGCAGTACTTC
TRBD1	.	TRBJ1-5	TRBV2	15	CASSRDRGYNQPQHF	TGTGCCAGCAGTCGGGACAGGGGGTACAATCAGCCCCAGCATTTT
.	.	TRBJ1-2	TRBV19	15	CASRPRGGVDYGYTF	TGTGCCAGTCGTCCCCGGGGCGGGGTGGACTATGGCTACACCTTC
TRBD2	once	TRBJ2-7	TRBV7-6	15	CASSLLRGGTGEQYF	TGTGCCAGCAGCTTACTCCGGGGGGGCACGGGGGAGCAGTACTTC
TRBD1	.	TRBJ1-4	TRBV2	12	CASKTTGTGEFF	TGTGCCAGTAAAACTACCGGGACAGGGGAATTTTTT
.	.	TRBJ2-1	TRBV9	14	CASSLAVAYNEQFF	TGTGCCAGCAGCTTAGCGGTCGCCTACAATGAGCAGTTCTTC
.	.	TRBJ2-2	TRBV30	13	CAWSPGSGGELFF	TGTGCCTGGAGTCCAGGGTCTGGCGGGGAGCTGTTTTTT
TRBD2	.	TRBJ2-3	TRBV13	18	CASSPGLAGGRGTDTQYF	TGTGCCAGCAGTCCCGGACTAGCGGGGGGTCGCGGGACAGATACGCAGTATTTT
.	.	TRBJ1-4	TRBV19	14	CASRKGAGVEKLFF	TGTGCCAGTAGGAAGGGTGCGGGGGTCGAAAAACTGTTTTTT